The clone carrying this T cell receptor beta chain appeared a few times. As yet, its antigen is unknown. Oncomine TCR Beta short-read sequencing was applied to DNA from cultured CD4+ T cells. TCRdb re-called the PCR reads with MiXCR, one entry per CDR3 protein. The sample carries some 21,000 distinct CDR3 sequences, 55% to 70% recorded once. This sample was included in a study of vaccination and CD4 T cells after COVID-19. The CDR3 is 15 residues long. V lost 4 bases and J 5 bases, leaving 20 bases between the germline ends. Germline lookup yields CDR1 DFQATT and CDR2 SNEGSKA (reference sequence). Sample treatment: approximately nine-day PBMC culture with coronavirus spike peptide pools or control peptides (ViraFEST assay).

The receptor was derived from a human donor who received a COVID-19 vaccine. The genes are TRBV20-1 and TRBJ1-2, with a tentative D call TRBD1 (6 bases). The source material was CD4+ T cells from blood, cultured in vitro, sampled after SARS-CoV-2 vaccination. The CDR3 nucleotides read TGCAGTGCTATCGACCTAGGGGGTACCAATTATGGCTACACCTTC. As protein: CSAIDLGGTNYGYTF.